This T cell receptor beta chain emerged from a study of blood T cell repertoires in COVID-19. The germline gives CDR1 LGHNA, CDR2 YSLEER. The CDR3 covers 16 residues. V lost 2 bases and J lost 2, with 12 bases in between. TCRdb's copy holds only in-frame clones and misses some; the assay was immunoSEQ multiplex PCR. The table has tens of thousands of clones, approximately 80% seen once. The J gene is TRBJ1-4, the V gene TRBV4-3; D remains ambiguous. Sequenced input: peripheral blood. The clonotype was recovered from a woman aged 70-85 years with acute or convalescent COVID-19. Here the CDR3 reads CASSQQWRGTNEKLFF. As DNA, the CDR3 is TGCGCCAGCAGCCAACAATGGCGAGGGACTAATGAAAAACTGTTTTTT.